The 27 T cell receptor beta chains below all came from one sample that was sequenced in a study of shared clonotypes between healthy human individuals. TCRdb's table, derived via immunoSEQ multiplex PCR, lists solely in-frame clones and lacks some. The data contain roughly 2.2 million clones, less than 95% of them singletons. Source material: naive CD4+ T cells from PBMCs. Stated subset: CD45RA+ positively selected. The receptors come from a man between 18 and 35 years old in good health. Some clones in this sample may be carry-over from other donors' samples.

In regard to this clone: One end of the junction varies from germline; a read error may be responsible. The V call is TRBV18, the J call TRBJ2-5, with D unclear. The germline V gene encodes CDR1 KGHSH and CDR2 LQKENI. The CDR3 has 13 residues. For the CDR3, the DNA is TGTGCCAGCTCACTTGGCACACAAGAGATCCAGTACTTC. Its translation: CASSLGTQEIQYF.

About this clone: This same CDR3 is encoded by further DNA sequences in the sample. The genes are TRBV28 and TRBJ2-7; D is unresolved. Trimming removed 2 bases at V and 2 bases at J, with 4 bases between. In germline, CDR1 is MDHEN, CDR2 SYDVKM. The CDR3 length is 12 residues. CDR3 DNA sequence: TGTGCCAGCAGTTTAGGAACCTACGAGCAGTACTTC. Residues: CASSLGTYEQYF.

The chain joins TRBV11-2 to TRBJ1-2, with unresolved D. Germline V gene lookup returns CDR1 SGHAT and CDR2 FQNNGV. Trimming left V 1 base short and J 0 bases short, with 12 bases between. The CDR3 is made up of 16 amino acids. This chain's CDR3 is CASSLVGLGTNYGYTF. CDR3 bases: TGTGCCAGCAGCTTAGTCGGCCTGGGCACTAACTATGGCTACACCTTC. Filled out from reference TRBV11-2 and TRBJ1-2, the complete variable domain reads EAGVAQSPRYKIIEKRQSVAFWCNPISGHATLYWYQQILGQGPKLLIQFQNNGVVDDSQLPKDRFSAERLKGVDSTLKIQPAKLEDSAVYLCASSLVGLGTNYGYTFGSGTRLTVV.

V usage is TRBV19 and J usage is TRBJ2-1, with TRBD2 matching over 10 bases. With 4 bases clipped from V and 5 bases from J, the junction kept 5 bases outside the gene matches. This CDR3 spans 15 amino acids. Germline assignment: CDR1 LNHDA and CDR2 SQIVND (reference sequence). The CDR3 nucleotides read TGTGCCAGTAGTAAAGCGGGAGGGGCGAACAATGAGCAGTTCTTC. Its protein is CASSKAGGANNEQFF.

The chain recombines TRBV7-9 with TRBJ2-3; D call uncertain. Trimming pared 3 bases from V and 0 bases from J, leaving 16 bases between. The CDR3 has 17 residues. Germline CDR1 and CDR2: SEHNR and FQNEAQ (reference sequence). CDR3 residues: CASSFSRRTSSTDTQYF. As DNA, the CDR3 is TGTGCCAGCAGCTTCTCGAGACGGACCTCTAGCACAGATACGCAGTATTTT. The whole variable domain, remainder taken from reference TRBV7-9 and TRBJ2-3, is DTGVSQNPRHKITKRGQNVTFRCDPISEHNRLYWYRQTLGQGPEFLTYFQNEAQLEKSRLLSDRFSAERPKGSFSTLEIQRTEQGDSAMYLCASSFSRRTSSTDTQYFGPGTRLTVL.

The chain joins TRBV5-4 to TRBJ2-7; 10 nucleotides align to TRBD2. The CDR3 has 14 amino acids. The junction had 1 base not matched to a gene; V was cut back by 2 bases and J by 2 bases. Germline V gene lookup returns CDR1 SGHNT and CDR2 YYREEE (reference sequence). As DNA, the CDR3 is TGTGCCAGCAGCTTCGGGACTAGCGCCTACGAGCAGTACTTC. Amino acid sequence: CASSFGTSAYEQYF.

CDR3 sequence: CASSLGTSGGNEQFF. The CDR3 DNA reads TGTGCCAGCAGCTTAGGGACTAGCGGAGGCAATGAGCAGTTCTTC. This rearrangement joins TRBV7-3 to TRBJ2-1; TRBD2 aligns across 11 bases. The germline V gene has CDR1 SGHTA and CDR2 FQGTGA. This CDR3 is 15 amino acids long. The V and J ends lost 2 bases and 6 bases, in that order; junction bases with no gene match: 3.

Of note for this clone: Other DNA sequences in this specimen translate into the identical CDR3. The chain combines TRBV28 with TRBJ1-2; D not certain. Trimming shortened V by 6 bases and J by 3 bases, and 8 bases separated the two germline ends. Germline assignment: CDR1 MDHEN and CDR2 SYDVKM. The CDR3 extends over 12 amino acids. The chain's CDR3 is CASSLRDYGYTF. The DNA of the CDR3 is TGTGCCAGCAGCCTTCGGGACTATGGCTACACCTTC.

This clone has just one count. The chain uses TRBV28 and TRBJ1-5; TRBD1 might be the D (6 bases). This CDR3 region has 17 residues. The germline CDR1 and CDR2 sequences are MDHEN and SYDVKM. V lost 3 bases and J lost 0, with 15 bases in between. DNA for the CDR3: TGTGCCAGCAGTTTGTCGGACAGCCCTTATAGCAATCAGCCCCAGCATTTT. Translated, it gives CASSLSDSPYSNQPQHF.

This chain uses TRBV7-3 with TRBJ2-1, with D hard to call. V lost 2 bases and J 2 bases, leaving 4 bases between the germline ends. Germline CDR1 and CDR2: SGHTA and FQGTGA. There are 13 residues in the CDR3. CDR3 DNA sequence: TGTGCCAGCAGCTTATCGACCTACAATGAGCAGTTCTTC. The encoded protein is CASSLSTYNEQFF.

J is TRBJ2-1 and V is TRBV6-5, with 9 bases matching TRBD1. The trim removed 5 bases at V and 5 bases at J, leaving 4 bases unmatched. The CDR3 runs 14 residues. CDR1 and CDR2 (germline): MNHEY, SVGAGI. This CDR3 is CASSGQGTDNEQFF. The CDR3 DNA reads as TGTGCCAGCAGTGGACAGGGGACGGACAATGAGCAGTTCTTC.

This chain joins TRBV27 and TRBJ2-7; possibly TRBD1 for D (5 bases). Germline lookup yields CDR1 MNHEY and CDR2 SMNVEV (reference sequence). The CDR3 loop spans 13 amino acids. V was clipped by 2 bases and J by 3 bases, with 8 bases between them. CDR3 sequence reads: CASSLGAHYEQYF. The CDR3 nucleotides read TGTGCCAGCAGTTTAGGGGCTCACTACGAGCAGTACTTC.

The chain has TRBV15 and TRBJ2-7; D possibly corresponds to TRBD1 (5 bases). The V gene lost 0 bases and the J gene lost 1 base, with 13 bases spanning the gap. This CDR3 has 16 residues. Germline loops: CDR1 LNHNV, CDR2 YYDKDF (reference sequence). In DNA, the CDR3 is TGTGCCACCAGCAGAGATCCCCAATCAGGGTCCTACGAGCAGTACTTC. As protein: CATSRDPQSGSYEQYF. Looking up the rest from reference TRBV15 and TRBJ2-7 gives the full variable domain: DAMVIQNPRYQVTQFGKPVTLSCSQTLNHNVMYWYQQKSSQAPKLLFHYYDKDFNNEADTPDNFQSRRPNTSFCFLDIRSPGLGDTAMYLCATSRDPQSGSYEQYFGPGTRLTVT.

The CDR3 protein is CASSESGVNYQPQHF. CDR3 DNA: TGTGCCAGCAGTGAATCCGGGGTTAATTATCAGCCCCAGCATTTT. The V and J genes are TRBV2 and TRBJ1-5; D is unclear. Germline V gene sequence: CDR1 SNHLY, CDR2 FYNNEI. Trimming left V 2 bases short and J 5 bases short, with 13 bases between. The CDR3 sequence is 15 residues long.

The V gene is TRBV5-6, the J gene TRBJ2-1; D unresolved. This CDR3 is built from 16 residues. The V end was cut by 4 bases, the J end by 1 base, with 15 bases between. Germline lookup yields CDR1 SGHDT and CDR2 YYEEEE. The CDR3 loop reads CASSPASPKSYNEQFF. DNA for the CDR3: TGTGCCAGCAGCCCGGCGTCCCCTAAGTCCTACAATGAGCAGTTCTTC.

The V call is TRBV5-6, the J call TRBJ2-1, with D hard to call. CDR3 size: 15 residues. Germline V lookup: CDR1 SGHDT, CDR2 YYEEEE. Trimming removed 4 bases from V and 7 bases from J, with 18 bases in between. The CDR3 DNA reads TGTGCCAGCAGCCCCTTCCCAGTGAGGTCTAATGAGCAGTTCTTC. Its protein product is CASSPFPVRSNEQFF.

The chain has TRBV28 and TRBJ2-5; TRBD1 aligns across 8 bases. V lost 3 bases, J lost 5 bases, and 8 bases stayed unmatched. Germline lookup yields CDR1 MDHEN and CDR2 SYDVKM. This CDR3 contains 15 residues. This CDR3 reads CASSFRTGSRETQYF. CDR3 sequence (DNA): TGTGCCAGCAGTTTTCGGACAGGGTCACGGGAGACCCAGTACTTC.

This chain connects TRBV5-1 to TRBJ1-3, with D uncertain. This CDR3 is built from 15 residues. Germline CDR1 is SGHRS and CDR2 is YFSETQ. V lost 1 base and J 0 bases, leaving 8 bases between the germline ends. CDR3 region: CASSLSLASGNTIYF. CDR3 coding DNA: TGCGCCAGCAGCTTGAGTCTAGCCTCTGGAAACACCATATATTTT.

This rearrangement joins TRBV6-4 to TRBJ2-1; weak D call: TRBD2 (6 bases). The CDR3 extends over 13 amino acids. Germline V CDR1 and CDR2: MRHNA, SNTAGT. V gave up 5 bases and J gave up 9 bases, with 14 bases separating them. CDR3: CASSRESFSEQFF. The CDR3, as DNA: TGTGCCAGCAGTCGGGAGAGTTTCAGTGAGCAGTTCTTC.

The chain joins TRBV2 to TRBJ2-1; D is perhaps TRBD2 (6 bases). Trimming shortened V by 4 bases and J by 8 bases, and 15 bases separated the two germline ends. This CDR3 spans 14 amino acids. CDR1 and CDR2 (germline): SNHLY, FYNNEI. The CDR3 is CASSVEREADEQFF. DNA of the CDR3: TGTGCCAGCAGTGTTGAGAGGGAGGCCGATGAGCAGTTCTTC.

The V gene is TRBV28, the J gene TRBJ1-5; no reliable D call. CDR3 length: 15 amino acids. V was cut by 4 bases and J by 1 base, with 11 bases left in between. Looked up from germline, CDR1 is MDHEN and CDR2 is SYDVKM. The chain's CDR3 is CASSSAPGSNQPQHF. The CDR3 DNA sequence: TGTGCCAGCAGTTCTGCACCGGGGAGCAATCAGCCCCAGCATTTT.

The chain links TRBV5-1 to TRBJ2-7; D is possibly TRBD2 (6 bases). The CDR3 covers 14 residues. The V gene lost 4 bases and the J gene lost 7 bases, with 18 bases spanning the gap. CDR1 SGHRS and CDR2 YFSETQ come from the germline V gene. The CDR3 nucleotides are TGCGCCAGCAGCCCTGGGGTAGCGGAGCGGGAGCAGTACTTC. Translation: CASSPGVAEREQYF.

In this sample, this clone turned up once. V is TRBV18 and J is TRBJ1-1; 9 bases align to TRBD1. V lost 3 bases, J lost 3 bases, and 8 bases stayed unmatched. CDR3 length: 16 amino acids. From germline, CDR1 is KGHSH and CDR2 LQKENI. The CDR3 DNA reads TGTGCCAGCTCACCCGCTGGGACAGGGTTGGACACTGAAGCTTTCTTT. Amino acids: CASSPAGTGLDTEAFF.

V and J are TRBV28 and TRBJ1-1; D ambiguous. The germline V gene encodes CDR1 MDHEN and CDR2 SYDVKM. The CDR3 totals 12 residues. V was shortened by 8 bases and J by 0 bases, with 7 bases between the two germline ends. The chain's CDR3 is CASFSVNTEAFF. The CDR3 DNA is TGTGCCAGCTTTTCCGTGAACACTGAAGCTTTCTTT. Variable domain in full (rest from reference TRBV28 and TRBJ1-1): DVKVTQSSRYLVKRTGEKVFLECVQDMDHENMFWYRQDPGLGLRLIYFSYDVKMKEKGDIPEGYSVSREKKERFSLILESASTNQTSMYLCASFSVNTEAFFGQGTRLTVV.

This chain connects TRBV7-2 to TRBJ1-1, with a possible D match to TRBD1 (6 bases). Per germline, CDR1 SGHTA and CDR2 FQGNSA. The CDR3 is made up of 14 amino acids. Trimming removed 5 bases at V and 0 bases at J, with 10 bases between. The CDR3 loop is CASSPDRMNTEAFF. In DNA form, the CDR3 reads TGTGCCAGCAGCCCAGACAGGATGAACACTGAAGCTTTCTTT.

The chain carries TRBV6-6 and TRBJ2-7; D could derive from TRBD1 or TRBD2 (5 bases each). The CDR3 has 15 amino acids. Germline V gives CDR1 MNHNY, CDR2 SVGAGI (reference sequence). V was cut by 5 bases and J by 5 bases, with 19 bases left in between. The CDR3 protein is CASSAQPPLGDEQYF. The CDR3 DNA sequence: TGTGCCAGCAGTGCACAGCCCCCTCTGGGGGACGAGCAGTACTTC.

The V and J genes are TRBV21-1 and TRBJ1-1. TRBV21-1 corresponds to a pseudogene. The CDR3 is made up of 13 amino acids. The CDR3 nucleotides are TGTGCCAGCAGCAAAAAGTGGGGCACTGAAGCTTTCTTT. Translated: CASSKKWGTEAFF.